What follows is one TCR beta chain and its context. The antigen is not known. These data belong to a study of cytomegalovirus exposure and HLA in healthy donors. Study-wide context: Both the roughly 120 validation repertoires and the roughly 640 first-cohort repertoires used the same platform, as reported by a later analysis. Findings and limits, study-wide: In the approximately 130 validation repertoires, approximately 94% of cluster scores exceeded 0, per a later analysis. Altogether, 170 or so TCR beta chains were recorded as cytomegalovirus-associated. Through in vitro validation, a few CMV-associated chains were shown to be specific for CMV antigens.

Data came from immunoSEQ multiplex PCR; TCRdb stores just in-frame clones and leaves some out. The table shows fewer than 120,000 clones, with more than 70% occurring only once. V shed 8 bases, J shed 5 bases, and the junction held 10 bases outside the gene matches. Germline CDR1 MNHNY, CDR2 SVGAGI (reference sequence). This CDR3 has 15 residues. This receptor was obtained from a young woman in good health and CMV-seronegative. The V and J genes are TRBV6-6 and TRBJ1-4; 8 bases align to TRBD1. The material sequenced was PBMCs. In DNA form, the CDR3 reads TGTGCCAGCTTACCTGACAGGGGCCGAAATGAAAAACTGTTTTTT. This codes for CASLPDRGRNEKLFF.